These 20 T cell receptor beta chains were all obtained from the same sample, sequenced in a study of blood T cell repertoires in COVID-19. Some clones are missing from TCRdb's copy, which holds only in-frame ones; the method was immunoSEQ multiplex PCR. The table records more than 300,000 clones, about 89% of them present only once. Sequencing input: peripheral blood. All receptors come from a woman in her forties or fifties with COVID-19, enrolled during active disease.

This chain joins TRBV6-5 and TRBJ1-4, with unresolved D. The germline gives CDR1 MNHEY, CDR2 SVGAGI. The CDR3 covers 15 residues. Deletions cut 2 bases from V and 4 bases from J, with 11 bases between. CDR3 sequence reads: CASSYTTGVNEKLFF. The CDR3 region has the DNA TGTGCCAGCAGTTACACCACGGGAGTTAATGAAAAACTGTTTTTT.

This chain links TRBV5-6 with TRBJ2-1; D is perhaps TRBD2 (5 bases). Germline-derived CDR1 and CDR2 are SGHDT and YYEEEE. Deletions cut 4 bases from V and 5 bases from J, with 19 bases between. The CDR3 has 16 amino acids. The CDR3 DNA is TGTGCCAGCAGCCCGCCCCCGGGGAGAACAAACAATGAGCAGTTCTTC. Residues: CASSPPPGRTNNEQFF. Based on the CDR3 plus reference TRBV5-6 and TRBJ2-1, the full variable domain is DAGVTQSPTHLIKTRGQQVTLRCSPKSGHDTVSWYQQALGQGPQFIFQYYEEEERQRGNFPDRFSGHQFPNYSSELNVNALLLGDSALYLCASSPPPGRTNNEQFFGPGTRLTVL.

V and J are TRBV7-8 and TRBJ1-5; D might be TRBD1 (6 bases). The CDR3 sequence is 15 residues long. CDR1 is SGHVS, CDR2 FQNEAQ, per germline. The V and J ends lost 2 bases and 3 bases respectively, with 11 bases between them. This CDR3 is CASSLNRVFNQPQHF. The CDR3 DNA is TGTGCCAGCAGCTTAAACAGGGTTTTCAATCAGCCCCAGCATTTT.

The genes are TRBV4-2 and TRBJ2-1, with 12 bases that match TRBD2. The CDR3 sequence is 17 residues long. The germline CDR1 and CDR2 sequences are LGHNA and YNFKEQ. After removal of 2 bases from V and 6 bases from J, the junction contained 8 bases not matched to a gene. The CDR3 region has the DNA TGTGCCAGCAGCCAAATAAACCTAGCGGGAGGGGGCAATGAGCAGTTCTTC. It codes for CASSQINLAGGGNEQFF.

In its sample, this clone was seen once. The gene calls are TRBV7-8 and TRBJ2-3; TRBD2 is a possible D gene (5 bases). Trimming removed 4 bases at V and 5 bases at J, with 19 bases between. Germline V gene sequence: CDR1 SGHVS, CDR2 FQNEAQ. CDR3 length: 16 residues. CDR3 sequence (DNA): TGTGCCAGCAGCTACACACTAGGAATTTGGAAAGATACGCAGTATTTT. This gives the protein CASSYTLGIWKDTQYF. Complete variable domain (other parts from reference TRBV7-8 and TRBJ2-3): GAGVSQSPRYKVAKRGQDVALRCDPISGHVSLFWYQQALGQGPEFLTYFQNEAQLDKSGLPSDRFFAERPEGSVSTLKIQRTQQEDSAVYLCASSYTLGIWKDTQYFGPGTRLTVL.

This chain links TRBV6-1 with TRBJ2-7, with 11 bases lining up with TRBD2. V shed 4 bases and J 0 bases; nucleotides not matched to a gene: 5. This CDR3 contains 16 residues. The germline V gene has CDR1 MNHNS and CDR2 SASEGT. The CDR3: CASSVGTSGGSYEQYF. CDR3 nucleotide sequence: TGTGCCAGCAGTGTTGGGACTAGCGGAGGCTCCTACGAGCAGTACTTC.

This chain joins TRBV19 and TRBJ1-1; TRBD1 matches 9 bases. With 0 bases clipped from V and 6 bases from J, the junction kept 11 bases outside the gene matches. The CDR3 covers 17 residues. Per germline, CDR1 LNHDA and CDR2 SQIVND (reference sequence). CDR3 DNA: TGTGCCAGTAGTATAGACTACGGGACAGGGAGTTTGTCTGAAGCTTTCTTT. Translating it yields CASSIDYGTGSLSEAFF.

With respect to this clone: The same CDR3 is also encoded by other DNA sequences in this sample. V usage is TRBV30 and J usage is TRBJ1-5, with D unclear. V lost 0 bases and J lost 1, with 4 bases in between. This CDR3 is 13 amino acids long. The germline V gene has CDR1 GTSNPN and CDR2 SVGIG (reference sequence). In DNA form, the CDR3 reads TGTGCCTGGAGTGTCCAGAGCAATCAGCCCCAGCATTTT. Translation: CAWSVQSNQPQHF. The variable domain in full, with the rest retrieved from reference TRBV30 and TRBJ1-5, is SQTIHQWPATLVQPVGSPLSLECTVEGTSNPNLYWYRQAAGRGLQLLFYSVGIGQISSEVPQNLSASRPQDRQFILSSKKLLLSDSGFYLCAWSVQSNQPQHFGDGTRLSIL.

The V and J genes are TRBV15 and TRBJ1-3, with D unclear. Germline CDR1 and CDR2: LNHNV and YYDKDF (reference sequence). V was trimmed by 3 bases and J by 2 bases, leaving 11 bases between them. The CDR3 extends over 15 amino acids. The CDR3, as DNA: TGTGCCACCAGCAGGGGCAGAATAACTGGAAACACCATATATTTT. As protein: CATSRGRITGNTIYF.

The V call is TRBV2, the J call TRBJ2-2, with TRBD1 matching over 7 bases. This CDR3 is 14 amino acids long. Germline trimming cut 2 bases from V and 3 bases from J; bases unmatched to any gene: 0. Per the germline V gene, CDR1 is SNHLY and CDR2 is FYNNEI. The CDR3 loop is CASSEQGDTGELFF. In DNA, the CDR3 is TGTGCCAGCAGTGAACAGGGGGACACCGGGGAGCTGTTTTTT.

Here the CDR3 DNA reads TGTGCCAGCAGGGCTCGATCTAGCGGTACATACAATGAGCAGTTCTTC. Its translation: CASRARSSGTYNEQFF. The rearrangement uses TRBV2 and TRBJ2-1; TRBD2 matches 7 bases. Germline CDR1 and CDR2: SNHLY and FYNNEI. The CDR3 consists of 16 residues. V lost 6 bases to trimming and J lost 4 bases; unmatched junction nucleotides: 12. Complete variable domain (other parts from reference TRBV2 and TRBJ2-1): EPEVTQTPSHQVTQMGQEVILRCVPISNHLYFYWYRQILGQKVEFLVSFYNNEISEKSEIFDDQFSVERPDGSNFTLKIRSTKLEDSAMYFCASRARSSGTYNEQFFGPGTRLTVL.

The rearrangement joins TRBV29-1 to TRBJ2-7, with TRBD1 identical over 8 bases. Per the germline V gene, CDR1 is SQVTM and CDR2 is ANQGSEA. V lost 6 bases and J lost 4; bases outside the gene matches: 8. This CDR3 contains 13 residues. The CDR3, as DNA: TGCAGCGTAAGTGGACAGGGTAAATACGAGCAGTACTTC. This sequence encodes CSVSGQGKYEQYF.

The chain employs TRBV27 and TRBJ2-3; possible D gene TRBD2, 6 bases. The V gene's germline CDR1 is MNHEY and CDR2 SMNVEV (reference sequence). The V end was cut by 5 bases, the J end by 0 bases, with 12 bases between. The CDR3 sequence is 15 residues long. CDR3 protein: CASSPPGRSTDTQYF. The CDR3 DNA follows: TGTGCCAGCAGTCCACCGGGGAGGAGCACAGATACGCAGTATTTT.

This sequence joins TRBV7-2 and TRBJ2-5, with TRBD1 as a possible D gene (6 bases). From germline, CDR1 is SGHTA and CDR2 FQGNSA. V was pared by 5 bases and J by 5 bases, with 15 bases between. The CDR3 consists of 14 residues. CDR3 in amino acids: CASSQDRGSETQYF. The CDR3 DNA reads TGTGCCAGCAGCCAGGACAGAGGGAGCGAGACCCAGTACTTC.

This chain's CDR3 is CASGASGRADTGELFF. The CDR3 DNA sequence: TGTGCCAGCGGAGCTAGCGGGAGGGCCGACACCGGGGAGCTGTTTTTT. V usage is TRBV27 and J usage is TRBJ2-2; 12 bases map to TRBD2. Trimming cost V 8 bases and J 3 bases; bases outside gene matches: 7. Germline CDR1 is MNHEY and CDR2 is SMNVEV (reference sequence). CDR3 length: 16 residues.

This chain links TRBV30 with TRBJ2-7; tentative D call: TRBD1 (6 bases). The CDR3 is made up of 19 amino acids. Germline lookup yields CDR1 GTSNPN and CDR2 SVGIG (reference sequence). V lost 0 bases, J lost 3 bases, and 27 bases lay in between. CDR3 region: CAWSVQGVTRRSRGYEQYF. The CDR3 region has the DNA TGTGCCTGGAGTGTACAGGGCGTGACAAGGCGGAGCAGGGGCTACGAGCAGTACTTC.

The chain recombines TRBV19 with TRBJ2-4; D not certain. Trimming took off 3 bases at V and 15 bases at J, with 12 bases between the two ends. The CDR3 runs 11 residues. Germline values: CDR1 LNHDA, CDR2 SQIVND (reference sequence). The CDR3 nucleotides are TGTGCCAGTAGTATTGGGCAGTTCGGGTACTTC. Protein sequence: CASSIGQFGYF. Complete variable domain (other parts from reference TRBV19 and TRBJ2-4): DGGITQSPKYLFRKEGQNVTLSCEQNLNHDAMYWYRQDPGQGLRLIYYSQIVNDFQKGDIAEGYSVSREKKESFPLTVTSAQKNPTAFYLCASSIGQFGYFGAGTRLSVL.

The chain combines TRBV9 with TRBJ2-5, with 9 bases identical to TRBD2. Unmatched junction bases numbered 6, after V lost 5 bases and J lost 1 base. Per germline, CDR1 SGDLS and CDR2 YYNGEE. The CDR3 is 15 amino acids. CDR3 loop: CASSRAGLAQETQYF. The CDR3 bases are TGTGCCAGCAGTCGAGCGGGACTAGCCCAAGAGACCCAGTACTTC.

This clone was counted once. The J gene is TRBJ2-5, the V gene TRBV5-6, with D possibly TRBD2 on 5 matching bases. The V end lost 2 bases, the J end lost 7 bases, and 15 bases lay between the germline ends. The CDR3 is made up of 14 amino acids. Germline CDR1 reads SGHDT; CDR2 reads YYEEEE. The CDR3: CASSLTAGSGTQYF. As DNA, the CDR3 is TGTGCCAGCAGCTTAACTGCGGGCTCTGGGACCCAGTACTTC.

V usage is TRBV5-4 and J usage is TRBJ2-1; D not resolved. V was trimmed by 6 bases and J by 5 bases, leaving 12 bases between them. The CDR3 consists of 13 residues. Germline CDR1 SGHNT, CDR2 YYREEE (reference sequence). The CDR3 sequence is CASTSGSNNEQFF. The CDR3 DNA reads TGTGCCAGCACGTCCGGGTCAAACAATGAGCAGTTCTTC.